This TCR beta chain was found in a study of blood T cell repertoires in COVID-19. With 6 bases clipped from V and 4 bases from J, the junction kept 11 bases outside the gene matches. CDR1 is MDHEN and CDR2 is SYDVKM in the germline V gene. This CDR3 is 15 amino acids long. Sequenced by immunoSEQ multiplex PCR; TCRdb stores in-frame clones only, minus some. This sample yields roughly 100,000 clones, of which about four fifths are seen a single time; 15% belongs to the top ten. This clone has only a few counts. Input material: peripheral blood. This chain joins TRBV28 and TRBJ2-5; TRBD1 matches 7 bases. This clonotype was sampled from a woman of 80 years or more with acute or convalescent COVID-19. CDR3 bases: TGTGCCAGCAGAACCCTGACAGGGCGGGCAGAGACCCAGTACTTC. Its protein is CASRTLTGRAETQYF.